This TCR beta chain emerged from a study of graft-versus-host responses after intestinal transplantation. On the study more broadly: Recipients obtained multivisceral, liver-intestinal, or isolated intestinal transplants. Each patient got anti-thymocyte globulin induction, then tacrolimus and steroids for roughly 3 years.

The germline V gene has CDR1 LGHNA and CDR2 YSLEER. Germline trimming cut 0 bases from V and 3 bases from J; bases unmatched to any gene: 12. The CDR3 covers 21 residues. Method: immunoSEQ multiplex PCR; TCRdb's copy keeps in-frame clones and lacks some. The sample includes 70,000 to 95,000 clones, roughly 93% seen only once; the top ten take 1.1%. The study's findings and limits: Association was observed between peak circulating GvH clone levels and early post-transplant HvG declines. Subjects displaying graft-donor T cell macrochimerism possessed elevated graft-versus-host to host-versus-graft clonal ratios inside allografts.

A remark on this clone: Its antigen is unknown.

The chain recombines TRBV4-3 with TRBJ2-4, with TRBD2 identical over 15 bases. The receptor comes from a human donor who was the organ donor for an intestinal transplant. The material was unstimulated CD8+ T cells sorted from spleen or lymph node cells, obtained before transplant. The CDR3 region is CASSQEGLAGGTPPGKNIQYF. In DNA form, the CDR3 reads TGCGCCAGCAGCCAAGAGGGACTAGCGGGAGGAACGCCCCCCGGCAAAAACATTCAGTACTTC.